This T cell receptor (beta chain) was sequenced in a study of cytomegalovirus exposure and HLA in healthy donors. Notes on the study in general: Analyzed later, most CMV-associated TCR beta chains appeared HLA-restricted. V- and J-gene trimming in TCR beta was tied to a missense DCLRE1C variant by an analysis performed later.

The PCR was carried out with 60 Vbeta primers and 13 Jbeta primers. TCRdb's copy holds only in-frame clones and misses some; the assay was immunoSEQ multiplex PCR. The top ten hold 6.5% to 7.5% of the sample, which has about 80,000 clones, about 68% seen once. On this clone itself: Its antigen is unknown.

This clonotype was sampled from a woman between 45 and 65 years old in good health and CMV-seropositive. Source material: PBMCs.

As DNA, the CDR3 is TGCGCCAGCAGCCAAGATCATCGCGGGCGGAACACCGGGGAGCTGTTTTTT. This sequence encodes CASSQDHRGRNTGELFF. The chain joins TRBV4-1 to TRBJ2-2; D is perhaps TRBD2 (5 bases). CDR1 and CDR2 from the germline V gene are MGHRA and YSYEKL. The CDR3 length is 17 residues. The V and J ends lost 0 bases and 1 base respectively, with 12 bases between them.